The clone carrying this T cell receptor beta chain was counted many times. This sample is part of a study of regulatory T cells in long-lasting Graves disease. Time point of the sample: persistent/refractory GD, antithyroid drugs over 5 years with positive TRAb. RNA extracted from PBMCs served as the sequencing template. Relying on iRepertoire HTBI primers and Arm-PCR of CDR3 regions, the team built TCR beta libraries. TCRdb reprocessed the multiplex PCR reads with MiXCR, giving one entry per CDR3 protein. The sample records about 290,000 distinct CDR3 sequences, more than 20% being singletons. CDR3 length equals 15 residues. Trimming removed 3 bases from V and 2 bases from J; junction bases left unmatched: 4. Germline CDR1 reads GTSNPN; CDR2 reads SVGIG (reference sequence).

The sequence came from a female donor with Graves disease. This chain joins TRBV30 and TRBJ1-1, with TRBD1 matching 12 bases. Source: peripheral blood mononuclear cells (PBMCs), taken when the disease was refractory, from a patient treated with antithyroid drugs. The CDR3 region is CAWRGQGAGNTEAFF. The CDR3 DNA follows: TGTGCCTGGAGGGGACAGGGGGCAGGAAACACTGAAGCTTTCTTT.